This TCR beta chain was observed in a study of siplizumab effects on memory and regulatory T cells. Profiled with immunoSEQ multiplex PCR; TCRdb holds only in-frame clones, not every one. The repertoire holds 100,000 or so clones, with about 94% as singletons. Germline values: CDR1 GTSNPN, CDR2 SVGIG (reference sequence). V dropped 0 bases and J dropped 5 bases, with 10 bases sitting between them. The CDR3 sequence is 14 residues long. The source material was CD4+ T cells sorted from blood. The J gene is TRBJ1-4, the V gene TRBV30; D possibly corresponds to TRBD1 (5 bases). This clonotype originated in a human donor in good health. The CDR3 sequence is CAWSVGGINEKLFF. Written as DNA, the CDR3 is TGTGCCTGGAGTGTTGGGGGAATAAATGAAAAACTGTTTTTT.